This T cell receptor beta chain appears in the sequencing data of a study of cytomegalovirus exposure and HLA in healthy donors. Details on this clone: Its antigen is unknown.

The primer mix had 60 Vbeta and 13 Jbeta primers. Data came from immunoSEQ multiplex PCR; TCRdb stores just in-frame clones and leaves some out. The table records some 170,000 clones, less than 80% of them present only once. The CDR3 is made up of 14 amino acids. The V and J ends lost 3 bases and 3 bases respectively, with 12 bases between them. Germline CDR1 is SGHTA and CDR2 is FQGNSA. Overall study results and limits: In a later analysis, across HLA loci, associated TCR counts were highest for DRB1, lowest for HLA-C.

The V gene is TRBV7-2, the J gene TRBJ2-7, with a tentative D call TRBD1 (6 bases). The sample was PBMCs. The clonotype comes from a man in his forties in good health and CMV-seronegative. Here the CDR3 reads CASSFGQGIYEQYF. The CDR3 DNA sequence: TGTGCCAGCAGCTTCGGCCAGGGGATCTACGAGCAGTACTTC.